The source of this T cell receptor (beta chain) is a study of cytomegalovirus exposure and HLA in healthy donors. This CDR3 comprises 16 residues. J lost 2 bases, V lost 5 bases, and 7 bases had no gene match. Per the germline V gene, CDR1 is MGHRA and CDR2 is YSYEKL. This clone was counted ten times or more. Measured with immunoSEQ multiplex PCR; TCRdb has only the in-frame clones, and not every one. In the table there are 190,000 or so clones, around 82% of which are singletons. Among the approximately 110 subjects of the validation cohort, separate from the approximately 670-subject first cohort, were the donors.

The clonotype comes from a woman between 18 and 29 years old in good health and CMV-seropositive. The V gene is TRBV4-1, the J gene TRBJ2-7, with 12 bases lining up with TRBD2. Material: PBMCs. CDR3 region: CASSGERTSGAYEQYF. The CDR3 DNA is TGCGCCAGCAGCGGAGAAAGGACTAGCGGGGCCTACGAGCAGTACTTC.